The clone carrying this TCR beta chain was found many times. RNA transcripts gave rise to amplified TCR beta CDR3 regions. First-round RT-PCR with HTBI primers amplified the TCR CDR3 region. TCRdb itself ran the multiplex PCR reads through MiXCR, one entry per CDR3 protein. The sample consists of about 400,000 distinct CDR3 sequences, around 13% of them appearing once. This specimen comes from a study of T cells in Graves' hyperthyroidism and ophthalmopathy. Trimming cost V 5 bases and J 5 bases; bases outside gene matches: 10. The CDR3 runs to 16 residues. Germline V gene data show CDR1 as SGHAT and CDR2 as FQNNGV.

The TCR sequence derives from a woman aged 18-35 years with Graves' hyperthyroidism. J is TRBJ2-5 and V is TRBV11-2; 11 bases match TRBD2. Sequences were obtained from blood. This CDR3 reads CASSRGDSGREETQYF. CDR3 nucleotide sequence: TGTGCCAGCAGCCGCGGGGATAGCGGGAGGGAGGAGACCCAGTACTTC.